This record looks at one T cell receptor (beta chain) sequence and its context. The data were obtained in a study of blood T cell repertoires in COVID-19. Study overall: Sites in the United States, Italy and Spain provided acute and convalescent COVID-19 samples. PBMCs, B-cell-depleted T cells, or T cells were the source of the cDNA or gDNA that made up the material.

Germline assignment: CDR1 LNHDA and CDR2 SQIVND (reference sequence). V was trimmed by 3 bases and J by 1 base, leaving 12 bases between them. The CDR3 totals 15 residues. Under the authors' procedure: Estimated nucleated cell counts came from reference gene primer amplification. Only in-frame clones appear in the TCRdb table, and some are missing; sequencing was by immunoSEQ multiplex PCR. V and J calls and clone size come straight from that table; D and trimming were deduced from the DNA. The sample carries 140,000 to 150,000 clones, approximately 90% recorded once. The chain joins TRBV19 to TRBJ1-1; D not resolved. The receptor was isolated from a man aged 55 to 70 with active or convalescent COVID-19. The sample comprised peripheral blood. The DNA of the CDR3 is TGTGCCAGTAGTATTAGGAGACTTTCGAACACTGAAGCTTTCTTT. This sequence encodes CASSIRRLSNTEAFF.